The sequence of this T cell receptor beta chain was determined in a study of radiation and T cells in renal cell carcinoma. Time point defined: blood 4 weeks post-SBRT, at nephrectomy. Treatment in this sample: 15 Gy SBRT to primary tumor, nephrectomy 4 weeks later. Nephrectomy followed 15 Gy stereotactic body radiation by 4 weeks. Sequencing used immunoSEQ multiplex PCR; TCRdb keeps in-frame clones, though not all of them. The repertoire holds over 120,000 clones, with 75% to 90% as singletons. The germline gives CDR1 SGDLS, CDR2 YYNGEE. Trimming removed 0 bases from V and 2 bases from J, with 5 bases in between. The CDR3 loop spans 13 amino acids.

The material sequenced was blood, taken from a patient whose treatment included radiotherapy and nephrectomy. The chain joins TRBV9 to TRBJ1-1; D is undetermined. The TCR comes from a woman aged 50 to 60 with renal cell carcinoma. The CDR3 DNA sequence: TGTGCCAGCAGCGTAGTTGCCAACACTGAAGCTTTCTTT. Translating it yields CASSVVANTEAFF. The full variable domain, completed using reference TRBV9 and TRBJ1-1, is DSGVTQTPKHLITATGQRVTLRCSPRSGDLSVYWYQQSLDQGLQFLIQYYNGEERAKGNILERFSAQQFPDLHSELNLSSLELGDSALYFCASSVVANTEAFFGQGTRLTVV.